This TCR beta chain was documented in a study of regulatory T cells in long-lasting Graves disease. About the research overall: Over 5 years of antithyroid drugs with positive TSH receptor antibodies was taken to mean persistent Graves' disease.

The time point is: persistent/refractory GD, antithyroid drugs over 5 years with positive TRAb. The TCR library was made from RNA extracted from PBMCs. CDR3 size: 15 residues. Trimming left V 3 bases short and J 9 bases short, with 15 bases between. Germline CDR1 reads LGHNA; CDR2 reads YSLEER. To make TCR beta libraries, researchers used iRepertoire HTBI primers and Arm-PCR of CDR3 regions. As processed by the authors: The identification of roughly 62 TRBV and roughly 14 TRBJ segments was made across samples. MiXCR, run by TCRdb on the multiplex PCR reads, gives a single entry per CDR3 protein. TCRdb's processing, not the study's, gives the V and J calls here. Among about 460,000 distinct CDR3 sequences listed, less than 25% were seen once.

Source: peripheral blood mononuclear cells (PBMCs), taken when the disease was refractory, from a patient treated with antithyroid drugs. This TCR came from a female donor with Graves disease. The J gene is TRBJ1-6, the V gene TRBV4-3; no reliable D call. For the CDR3, the DNA is TGCGCCAGCAGCCAGGGCCACAGATTAATTTCACCCCTCCACTTT. It specifies CASSQGHRLISPLHF.